Below, 14 T cell receptor beta chains from the same sample are listed, as sequenced in a study of post-analysis software for immune sequencing data. Whole-study findings and limits: Higher frequency in patients than in controls was seen for a handful of TRBV segments, with TRBV5-6, TRBV5-1 and TRBV20-1 among them.

Each TCR beta cDNA library carried unique molecular identifiers. Each CDR3 protein gets one entry after TCRdb re-called the PCR reads with MiXCR. The sample includes about 620,000 distinct CDR3 sequences, about 40% of them seen just once. Their antigen targets remain unknown. Sequenced sample: blood. The origin of the receptors is a girl aged 5-17 years with multiple sclerosis.

The rearrangement uses TRBV7-2 and TRBJ1-2; D remains unclear. Deletions cut 5 bases from V and 4 bases from J, with 11 bases between. CDR1 is SGHTA, CDR2 FQGNSA, per germline. There are 13 residues in the CDR3. CDR3 coding DNA: TGTGCCAGCAGCCGAGAACGAATCTATGGCTACACCTTC. Its protein product is CASSRERIYGYTF.

This clonotype was counted only a few times. V gene TRBV29-1 combines with J gene TRBJ1-1; D is possibly TRBD1 (5 bases). Per the germline V gene, CDR1 is SQVTM and CDR2 is ANQGSEA. This CDR3 spans 12 amino acids. V lost 2 bases, J lost 5 bases, and 9 bases lay in between. CDR3 residues: CSVESGDTEAFF. CDR3 coding DNA: TGCAGCGTTGAATCGGGGGATACTGAAGCTTTCTTT.

The V and J genes are TRBV10-3 and TRBJ1-1, with D uncertain. The V and J ends lost 0 bases and 8 bases respectively, with 7 bases between them. CDR3 length: 12 amino acids. Per germline, CDR1 ENHRY and CDR2 SYGVKD. CDR3 bases: TGTGCCATCAGTGAGTCTAAAAACGAAGCTTTCTTT. It encodes CAISESKNEAFF.

For this clonotype: Possible read error: a much larger clone is one base away. The chain carries TRBV6-4 and TRBJ2-1, with D unresolved. Germline V gives CDR1 MRHNA, CDR2 SNTAGT. The CDR3 length is 13 residues. This CDR3 is CTSSDSERHEQFF. In DNA, the CDR3 is TGTACCAGCAGTGATTCGGAGAGGCATGAGCAGTTCTTC.

The chain carries TRBV2 and TRBJ2-1; D remains ambiguous. The germline V gene has CDR1 SNHLY and CDR2 FYNNEI. CDR3 length: 16 residues. V was shortened by 6 bases and J by 6 bases, with 21 bases between the two germline ends. CDR3 loop: CASSPDDTSVGNEQFF. CDR3 DNA: TGTGCCAGCAGCCCGGACGACACATCGGTGGGCAATGAGCAGTTCTTC.

This sequence joins TRBV6-5 and TRBJ2-7; D is tentatively TRBD1 or TRBD2 (6 bases each). CDR1 and CDR2 from the germline V gene are MNHEY and SVGAGI. The CDR3 totals 14 residues. Trimming left V 5 bases short and J 3 bases short, with 14 bases between. The CDR3 DNA is TGTGCCAGCAGTCCCCACGGGGGCCACTACGAGCAGTACTTC. This gives the protein CASSPHGGHYEQYF.

V gene TRBV20-1 combines with J gene TRBJ2-5; 8 bases fit TRBD1. The CDR3 has 14 residues. CDR1 and CDR2 (germline): DFQATT, SNEGSKA (reference sequence). V lost 3 bases and J lost 4; bases outside the gene matches: 7. CDR3: CSASRAGGSETQYF. In DNA form, the CDR3 reads TGCAGTGCTAGCAGGGCAGGGGGCTCAGAGACCCAGTACTTC.

This clonotype was detected a few times. The rearrangement links TRBV30 to TRBJ2-7, with 7 bases identical to TRBD2. The CDR3 covers 13 residues. V lost 3 bases, J lost 2 bases, and 4 bases stayed unmatched. The germline CDR1 and CDR2 sequences are GTSNPN and SVGIG (reference sequence). CDR3 sequence reads: CAWSLAEAYEQYF. The DNA of the CDR3 is TGTGCCTGGAGCCTAGCGGAGGCCTACGAGCAGTACTTC.

The chain joins TRBV5-6 to TRBJ1-2; D not certain. Germline CDR1 reads SGHDT; CDR2 reads YYEEEE. Trimming pared 1 base from V and 2 bases from J, leaving 9 bases between. This CDR3 is 14 amino acids long. In DNA form, the CDR3 reads TGTGCCAGCAGCTTGCCCCCTGGGAACTATGGCTACACCTTC. This gives the protein CASSLPPGNYGYTF. The whole variable domain, remainder taken from reference TRBV5-6 and TRBJ1-2, is DAGVTQSPTHLIKTRGQQVTLRCSPKSGHDTVSWYQQALGQGPQFIFQYYEEEERQRGNFPDRFSGHQFPNYSSELNVNALLLGDSALYLCASSLPPGNYGYTFGSGTRLTVV.

This clonotype has a handful of counts. This chain's CDR3 is CASSRDRVGGYTF. CDR3 coding DNA: TGTGCCAGCAGTAGGGACAGGGTAGGCGGCTACACCTTC. This rearrangement joins TRBV2 to TRBJ1-2, with 9 bases lining up with TRBD1. Trimming cost V 5 bases and J 8 bases; bases outside gene matches: 6. The CDR3 runs to 13 residues. Germline V CDR1 and CDR2: SNHLY, FYNNEI. Full variable domain (missing parts from reference TRBV2 and TRBJ1-2): EPEVTQTPSHQVTQMGQEVILRCVPISNHLYFYWYRQILGQKVEFLVSFYNNEISEKSEIFDDQFSVERPDGSNFTLKIRSTKLEDSAMYFCASSRDRVGGYTFGSGTRLTVV.

The genes are TRBV11-2 and TRBJ1-1, with 7 bases that match TRBD1. The CDR3 is 13 residues long. Germline lookup yields CDR1 SGHAT and CDR2 FQNNGV. V lost 0 bases to trimming and J lost 12 bases; unmatched junction nucleotides: 7. CDR3 bases: TGTGCCAGCAGCTTAGACCGGGACAGAAAAACTTTCTTT. This encodes CASSLDRDRKTFF.

This chain links TRBV12-3 or TRBV12-4 with TRBJ2-1; 10 bases line up with TRBD2. The CDR3 has 17 amino acids. J was trimmed by 3 bases and V by 1 base; bases with no gene match: 6. The CDR3 region is CASSLDSLAGVYNEQFF. CDR3 nucleotides: TGTGCCAGCAGTTTAGACTCGCTAGCGGGAGTCTACAATGAGCAGTTCTTC.

A remark on this clonotype: The junction differs from germline at one of its ends, possibly a read error. The rearrangement uses TRBV7-9 and TRBJ2-2; either TRBD1 or TRBD2 may supply D (5 bases each). CDR1 and CDR2 from the germline V gene are SEHNR and FQNEAQ (reference sequence). The CDR3 is 17 amino acids. The CDR3 reads CASSTFMGTVDTGVLFF. The CDR3 region has the DNA TGTGCCAGCAGCACCTTCATGGGGACGGTGGACACCGGGGTGCTGTTTTTT. Full variable domain (remainder filled in from reference TRBV7-9 and TRBJ2-2): DTGVSQNPRHKITKRGQNVTFRCDPISEHNRLYWYRQTLGQGPEFLTYFQNEAQLEKSRLLSDRFSAERPKGSFSTLEIQRTEQGDSAMYLCASSTFMGTVDTGVLFFGEGSRLTVL.

This clonotype was counted only a few times. The chain couples TRBV28 to TRBJ2-3; 8 bases agree with TRBD1. J gave up 4 bases and V 5 bases, and 8 bases lay outside the gene matches. Germline V gene sequence: CDR1 MDHEN, CDR2 SYDVKM. The CDR3 is 15 residues long. This CDR3 is CASSPQGGQSDTQYF. The CDR3 DNA sequence: TGTGCCAGCAGTCCACAGGGGGGTCAGTCAGATACGCAGTATTTT.